The 23 T cell receptor beta chains in this list originate from one sample, sequenced in a study of cytomegalovirus exposure and HLA in healthy donors. Vbeta (60) and Jbeta (13) primers were used in the PCR. Only in-frame clones appear in the TCRdb table, and some are missing; sequencing was by immunoSEQ multiplex PCR. The listing records some 110,000 clones. Sequences were obtained from PBMCs. Receptors were obtained from a young man in good health and CMV-seronegative.

This chain joins TRBV4-1 and TRBJ2-2; TRBD1 agrees at 8 bases. Trimming took 4 bases from V and 5 from J; bases not matched to a gene: 3. The CDR3 is made up of 14 amino acids. Germline-derived CDR1 and CDR2 are MGHRA and YSYEKL. CDR3 amino acids: CASSPRTGTGELFF. DNA of the CDR3: TGCGCCAGCAGCCCCCGGACAGGGACCGGGGAGCTGTTTTTT.

DNA for the CDR3: TGCGCCAGCAGCTTGGCTTCAGGGCTCAATCAGCCCCAGCATTTT. The encoded protein is CASSLASGLNQPQHF. The gene calls are TRBV5-1 and TRBJ1-5; D possibly corresponds to TRBD1 (5 bases). Germline V gene sequence: CDR1 SGHRS, CDR2 YFSETQ. The length of the CDR3 is 15 residues. The germline V and J ends were trimmed by 0 bases and 3 bases, with 10 bases remaining between them.

This sequence joins TRBV19 and TRBJ2-1, with 10 bases that match TRBD2. Germline CDR1 is LNHDA and CDR2 is SQIVND (reference sequence). This CDR3 is 16 amino acids long. V lost 4 bases, J lost 5 bases, and 8 bases stayed unmatched. CDR3 loop: CASSTGRLAGDNEQFF. Written as DNA, the CDR3 is TGTGCCAGTAGTACGGGACGGCTAGCGGGGGACAATGAGCAGTTCTTC.

The chain employs TRBV5-1 and TRBJ2-7, with D tentatively TRBD1 (6 bases). CDR1 and CDR2 (germline): SGHRS, YFSETQ. This CDR3 has 14 residues. The V and J ends lost 4 bases and 9 bases respectively, with 20 bases between them. The CDR3 region has the DNA TGCGCCAGCAGCCCCGACAGGCGGATTGTGGGGCAGTACTTC. Protein: CASSPDRRIVGQYF.

The gene calls are TRBV30 and TRBJ1-6; perhaps TRBD1 as D (6 bases). V was cut by 2 bases and J by 7 bases, with 15 bases left in between. This CDR3 region has 15 residues. Germline CDR1 reads GTSNPN; CDR2 reads SVGIG (reference sequence). This CDR3 reads CAWSPRGTVNSPLHF. CDR3 nucleotides: TGTGCCTGGAGTCCAAGGGGGACGGTAAATTCACCCCTCCACTTT. Full variable domain (remainder filled in from reference TRBV30 and TRBJ1-6): SQTIHQWPATLVQPVGSPLSLECTVEGTSNPNLYWYRQAAGRGLQLLFYSVGIGQISSEVPQNLSASRPQDRQFILSSKKLLLSDSGFYLCAWSPRGTVNSPLHFGNGTRLTVT.

The CDR3 DNA reads as TGTGCCAGCAGCTTGGATGGGAGGGACACTGAAGCTTTCTTT. Translation gives CASSLDGRDTEAFF. The gene calls are TRBV5-6 and TRBJ1-1; no firm D call. Trimming left V 0 bases short and J 3 bases short, with 9 bases between. Germline-derived CDR1 and CDR2 are SGHDT and YYEEEE. The CDR3 spans 14 residues.

The chain couples TRBV4-1 to TRBJ1-1; D remains ambiguous. The V gene lost 8 bases and the J gene lost 1 base, with 11 bases spanning the gap. The CDR3 has 13 residues. Germline CDR1 reads MGHRA; CDR2 reads YSYEKL. CDR3 residues: CASVQTGNTEAFF. The DNA for the CDR3 is TGCGCCAGCGTCCAGACTGGGAACACTGAAGCTTTCTTT.

The gene calls are TRBV29-1 and TRBJ2-2, with TRBD1 matching over 7 bases. Germline V gene data show CDR1 as SQVTM and CDR2 as ANQGSEA. This CDR3 is 14 amino acids long. The V and J ends lost 6 bases and 2 bases, in that order; junction bases with no gene match: 6. In DNA, the CDR3 is TGCAGCGTCACCCGGGACAGAAACACCGGGGAGCTGTTTTTT. It yields the protein CSVTRDRNTGELFF.

V and J are TRBV5-4 and TRBJ2-2, with D maybe TRBD2 (6 bases). The CDR3 has 17 amino acids. Germline V lookup: CDR1 SGHNT, CDR2 YYREEE (reference sequence). Between the trimmed V and J ends, which lost 4 bases and 0 bases, there was a span of 16 bases. CDR3 in DNA: TGTGCCAGCAGCCCTGGGGGTGGAGGGCCGAACACCGGGGAGCTGTTTTTT. Translating it yields CASSPGGGGPNTGELFF.

This rearrangement joins TRBV25-1 to TRBJ1-6; no definite D call. This CDR3 has 15 residues. Per the germline V gene, CDR1 is MGHDK and CDR2 is SYGVNS. V lost 1 base and J lost 10, with 14 bases in between. CDR3 DNA sequence: TGTGCCAGCAGTGAATCTGGCGGGAGGAGGTCACCCCTCCACTTT. It translates to CASSESGGRRSPLHF. The full variable domain, its missing parts supplied by reference TRBV25-1 and TRBJ1-6, is EADIYQTPRYLVIGTGKKITLECSQTMGHDKMYWYQQDPGMELHLIHYSYGVNSTEKGDLSSESTVSRIRTEHFPLTLESARPSHTSQYLCASSESGGRRSPLHFGNGTRLTVT.

V usage is TRBV6-5 and J usage is TRBJ2-3; 7 nucleotides line up with TRBD2. Germline V gene sequence: CDR1 MNHEY, CDR2 SVGAGI. The CDR3 runs to 15 residues. J lost 1 base, V lost 6 bases, and 7 bases had no gene match. Written as DNA, the CDR3 is TGTGCCAGCAGCCGCTTGGGGGGGGGCACAGATACGCAGTATTTT. It encodes CASSRLGGGTDTQYF.

The rearrangement joins TRBV10-1 to TRBJ1-2, with D unclear. Germline assignment: CDR1 WNHNN and CDR2 SYGVQD (reference sequence). Trimming removed 1 base from V and 1 base from J, with 4 bases in between. The CDR3 runs to 13 residues. In DNA form, the CDR3 reads TGCGCCAGCAGTGAGTTCCTTAACTATGGCTACACCTTC. Its translation: CASSEFLNYGYTF.

On this clone itself: Distinct nucleotide sequences in the sample also encode this CDR3. The chain carries TRBV9 and TRBJ1-1; no firm D call. Per the germline V gene, CDR1 is SGDLS and CDR2 is YYNGEE. The CDR3 runs to 13 residues. The germline V and J ends were trimmed by 2 bases and 0 bases, with 5 bases remaining between them. DNA for the CDR3: TGTGCCAGCAGCGTGTCCGTGAACACTGAAGCTTTCTTT. It translates to CASSVSVNTEAFF.

V usage is TRBV6-1 and J usage is TRBJ2-5; D perhaps matches TRBD2 (5 bases). Between the trimmed V and J ends, which lost 2 bases and 1 base, there was a span of 11 bases. The CDR3 has 15 residues. From germline, CDR1 is MNHNS and CDR2 SASEGT. CDR3 in amino acids: CASSEMPGSQETQYF. The CDR3 DNA is TGTGCCAGCAGTGAAATGCCGGGGTCCCAAGAGACCCAGTACTTC.

The chain uses TRBV9 and TRBJ2-6; D not resolved. This CDR3 is 17 amino acids long. Between the trimmed V and J ends, which lost 0 bases and 7 bases, there was a span of 17 bases. CDR1 and CDR2 (germline): SGDLS, YYNGEE. This CDR3 reads CASSVGALPGVANVLTF. DNA of the CDR3: TGTGCCAGCAGCGTAGGAGCCCTCCCGGGTGTTGCCAACGTCCTGACTTTC.

V is TRBV28 and J is TRBJ2-2, with D possibly matching TRBD2 (6 bases). Trimming took off 7 bases at V and 5 bases at J, with 23 bases between the two ends. The germline CDR1 and CDR2 sequences are MDHEN and SYDVKM. This CDR3 is built from 17 residues. The chain's CDR3 is CASNGGGNLGVTGELFF. The CDR3, as DNA: TGTGCCAGCAATGGGGGAGGCAACCTCGGGGTTACCGGGGAGCTGTTTTTT. The variable domain in full, with the rest retrieved from reference TRBV28 and TRBJ2-2, is DVKVTQSSRYLVKRTGEKVFLECVQDMDHENMFWYRQDPGLGLRLIYFSYDVKMKEKGDIPEGYSVSREKKERFSLILESASTNQTSMYLCASNGGGNLGVTGELFFGEGSRLTVL.

On this clone itself: The germline gene is not matched at one end of the junction; a read error may be the cause. The chain recombines TRBV5-6 with TRBJ2-7; weak D call: TRBD2 (6 bases). The CDR3 extends over 17 amino acids. In germline, CDR1 is SGHDT, CDR2 YYEEEE. CDR3 in DNA: TGTGCCAGCAGTCGCGGGGCGACGGGAGACAACCCCTACGGGCAGTACTTC. This sequence encodes CASSRGATGDNPYGQYF.

The chain recombines TRBV28 with TRBJ1-1; no clear D. The CDR3 is made up of 13 amino acids. Deletions cut 4 bases from V and 3 bases from J, with 9 bases between. CDR1 is MDHEN and CDR2 is SYDVKM in the germline V gene. The CDR3 loop reads CASSYQLDTEAFF. CDR3 nucleotides: TGTGCCAGCAGTTACCAACTGGACACTGAAGCTTTCTTT.

The rearrangement uses TRBV27 and TRBJ1-1; D gene ambiguous. Deletions cut 6 bases from V and 7 bases from J, with 15 bases between. This CDR3 contains 13 residues. Per the germline V gene, CDR1 is MNHEY and CDR2 is SMNVEV (reference sequence). As DNA, the CDR3 is TGTGCCAGCAGCCCACTTGGTAGGAGTGAAGCTTTCTTT. Protein product: CASSPLGRSEAFF.

The chain employs TRBV4-1 and TRBJ2-2; 7 positions match TRBD1. The CDR3 covers 14 residues. The V segment lost 5 bases and the J segment 6 bases; nucleotides outside the gene matches: 6. Germline V gene lookup returns CDR1 MGHRA and CDR2 YSYEKL. In nucleotides, the CDR3 is TGCGCCAGCAGCTGGCAGGGGGAAGCCGGGGAGCTGTTTTTT. This gives the protein CASSWQGEAGELFF.

The chain joins TRBV2 to TRBJ1-1, with TRBD1 matching over 10 bases. CDR1 is SNHLY, CDR2 FYNNEI, per germline. V was clipped by 8 bases and J by 3 bases; unmatched bases: 6. There are 14 residues in the CDR3. This chain's CDR3 is CASGRDRGHTEAFF. In DNA form, the CDR3 reads TGTGCCAGCGGACGGGACAGGGGTCACACTGAAGCTTTCTTT.

The chain employs TRBV9 and TRBJ2-6; TRBD1 matches 10 bases. J was trimmed by 3 bases and V by 3 bases; bases with no gene match: 6. The CDR3 contains 17 residues. CDR1 and CDR2 from the germline V gene are SGDLS and YYNGEE. CDR3 loop: CASSGPTGGGGANVLTF. The CDR3 DNA reads TGTGCCAGCAGCGGCCCGACAGGGGGCGGTGGGGCCAACGTCCTGACTTTC.

The chain employs TRBV7-9 and TRBJ1-1; D is unclear. Trimming pared 6 bases from V and 3 bases from J, leaving 11 bases between. Looked up from germline, CDR1 is SEHNR and CDR2 is FQNEAQ (reference sequence). This CDR3 is 13 amino acids long. The CDR3 sequence is CASSSGADTEAFF. In DNA, the CDR3 is TGTGCCAGCAGTTCTGGTGCGGACACTGAAGCTTTCTTT. Looking up the rest from reference TRBV7-9 and TRBJ1-1 gives the full variable domain: DTGVSQNPRHKITKRGQNVTFRCDPISEHNRLYWYRQTLGQGPEFLTYFQNEAQLEKSRLLSDRFSAERPKGSFSTLEIQRTEQGDSAMYLCASSSGADTEAFFGQGTRLTVV.